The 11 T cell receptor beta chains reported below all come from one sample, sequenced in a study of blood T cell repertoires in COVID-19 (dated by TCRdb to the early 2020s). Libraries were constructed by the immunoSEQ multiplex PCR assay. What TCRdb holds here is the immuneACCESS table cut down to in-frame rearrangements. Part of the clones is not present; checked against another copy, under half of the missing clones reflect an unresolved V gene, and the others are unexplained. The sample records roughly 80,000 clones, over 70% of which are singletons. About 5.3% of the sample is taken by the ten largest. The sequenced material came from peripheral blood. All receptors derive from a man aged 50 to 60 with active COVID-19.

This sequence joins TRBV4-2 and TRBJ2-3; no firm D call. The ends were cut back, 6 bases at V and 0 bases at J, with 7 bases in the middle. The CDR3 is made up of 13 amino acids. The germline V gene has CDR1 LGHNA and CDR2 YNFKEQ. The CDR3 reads CASSPTSTDTQYF. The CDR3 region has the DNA TGTGCCAGCAGTCCGACTAGCACAGATACGCAGTATTTT.

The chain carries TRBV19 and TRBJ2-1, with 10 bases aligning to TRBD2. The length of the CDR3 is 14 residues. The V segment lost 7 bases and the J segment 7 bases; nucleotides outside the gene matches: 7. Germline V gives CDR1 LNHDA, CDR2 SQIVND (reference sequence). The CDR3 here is CASIIQAGGNEQFF. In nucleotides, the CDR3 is TGTGCCAGTATTATTCAAGCGGGGGGGAATGAGCAGTTCTTC.

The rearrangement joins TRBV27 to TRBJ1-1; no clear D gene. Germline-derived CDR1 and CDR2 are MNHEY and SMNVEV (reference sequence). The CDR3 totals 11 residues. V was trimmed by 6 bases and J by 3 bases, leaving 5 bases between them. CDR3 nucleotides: TGTGCCAGCAGGAGGGACACTGAAGCTTTCTTT. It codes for CASRRDTEAFF.

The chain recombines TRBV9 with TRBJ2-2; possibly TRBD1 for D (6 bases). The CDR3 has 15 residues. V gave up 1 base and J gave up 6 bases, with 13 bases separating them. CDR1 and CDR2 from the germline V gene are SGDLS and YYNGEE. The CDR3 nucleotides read TGTGCCAGCAGCGTAACAGGGACCGGCGCCGGGGAGCTGTTTTTT. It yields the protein CASSVTGTGAGELFF.

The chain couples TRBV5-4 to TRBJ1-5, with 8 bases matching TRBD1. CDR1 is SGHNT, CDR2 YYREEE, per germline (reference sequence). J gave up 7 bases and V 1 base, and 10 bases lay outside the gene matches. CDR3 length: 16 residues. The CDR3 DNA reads TGTGCCAGCAGCTTGCTGGACAGGGACAGCTTACAGCCCCAGCATTTT. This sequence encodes CASSLLDRDSLQPQHF.

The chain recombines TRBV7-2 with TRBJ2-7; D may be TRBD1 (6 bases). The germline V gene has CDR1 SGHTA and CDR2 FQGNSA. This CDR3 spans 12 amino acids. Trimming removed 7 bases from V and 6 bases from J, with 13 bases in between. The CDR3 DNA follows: TGTGCCAGCACCTCGACAGGTACCGAGCAGTACTTC. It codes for CASTSTGTEQYF.

This CDR3 is CATSDSTGDRGTDTQYF. The CDR3 DNA sequence: TGTGCCACCAGTGATTCGACAGGGGACAGGGGCACAGATACGCAGTATTTT. This chain uses TRBV24-1 with TRBJ2-3; 9 bases map to TRBD1. The germline gives CDR1 KGHDR, CDR2 SFDVKD. Germline trimming cut 2 bases from V and 1 base from J; bases unmatched to any gene: 6. The CDR3 has 17 residues.

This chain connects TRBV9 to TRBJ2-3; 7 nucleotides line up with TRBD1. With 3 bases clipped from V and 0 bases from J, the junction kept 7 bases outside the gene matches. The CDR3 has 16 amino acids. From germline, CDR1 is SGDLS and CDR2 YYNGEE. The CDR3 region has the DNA TGTGCCAGCAGCGGCACCGGGACAGATAGCACAGATACGCAGTATTTT. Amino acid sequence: CASSGTGTDSTDTQYF.

The CDR3 protein is CASSFLGAGDTGELFF. Here the CDR3 DNA reads TGTGCCAGCAGCTTCTTAGGAGCGGGGGACACCGGGGAGCTGTTTTTT. The J gene is TRBJ2-2, the V gene TRBV7-2; 8 bases match TRBD2. The germline V gene encodes CDR1 SGHTA and CDR2 FQGNSA. The ends lost 3 bases at V and 3 bases at J; junction bases unmatched: 6. This CDR3 is 16 amino acids long.

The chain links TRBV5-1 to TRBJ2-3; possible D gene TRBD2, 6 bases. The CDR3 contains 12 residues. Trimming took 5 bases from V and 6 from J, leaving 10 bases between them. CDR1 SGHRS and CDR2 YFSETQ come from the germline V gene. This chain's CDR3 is CASRREGDTQYF. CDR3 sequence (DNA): TGCGCCAGCAGGCGGGAAGGTGATACGCAGTATTTT.

The CDR3 coding sequence is TGTGCCAGCAGGGCCCGAGGAGGGAACACTGAAGCTTTCTTT. It specifies CASRARGGNTEAFF. The V gene is TRBV2, the J gene TRBJ1-1; D unresolved. Germline CDR1 is SNHLY and CDR2 is FYNNEI. The CDR3 runs to 14 residues. V dropped 6 bases and J dropped 1 base, with 12 bases sitting between them.